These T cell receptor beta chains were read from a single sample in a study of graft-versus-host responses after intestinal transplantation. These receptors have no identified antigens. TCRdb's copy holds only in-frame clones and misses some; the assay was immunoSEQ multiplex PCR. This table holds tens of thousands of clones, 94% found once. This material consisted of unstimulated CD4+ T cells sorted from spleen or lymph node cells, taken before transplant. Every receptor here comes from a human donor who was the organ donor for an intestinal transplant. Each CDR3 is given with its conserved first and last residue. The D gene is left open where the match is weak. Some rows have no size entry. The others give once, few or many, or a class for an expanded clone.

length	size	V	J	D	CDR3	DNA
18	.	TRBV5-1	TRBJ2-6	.	CASSLAGGGWTGANVLTF	TGCGCCAGCAGCTTGGCCGGGGGTGGTTGGACTGGGGCCAACGTCCTGACTTTC
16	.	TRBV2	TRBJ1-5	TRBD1	CASSDGGRGRNQPQHF	TGTGCCAGCAGTGATGGGGGCAGGGGGCGGAATCAGCCCCAGCATTTT
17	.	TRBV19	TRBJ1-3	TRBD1	CASSTGQLLHSGNTIYF	TGTGCCAGTAGTACGGGACAGCTCCTCCACTCTGGAAACACCATATATTTT
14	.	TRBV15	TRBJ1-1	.	CATSRVGGNTEAFF	TGTGCCACCAGCAGAGTCGGGGGGAACACTGAAGCTTTCTTT
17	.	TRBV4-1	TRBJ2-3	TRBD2	CASSQDLASGYTDTQYF	TGCGCCAGCAGCCAAGATCTGGCTAGCGGGTACACAGATACGCAGTATTTT
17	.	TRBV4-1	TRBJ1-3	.	CASSLDRYGRSGNTIYF	TGCGCCAGCAGCCTCGACAGATACGGGAGATCTGGAAACACCATATATTTT
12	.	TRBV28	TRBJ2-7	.	CASGHATYEQYF	TGTGCCAGCGGACATGCTACCTACGAGCAGTACTTC
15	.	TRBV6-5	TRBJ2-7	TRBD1	CASSRDRGPNYEQYF	TGTGCCAGCAGTAGGGACAGGGGACCAAACTACGAGCAGTACTTC
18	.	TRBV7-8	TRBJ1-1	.	CASSLAWRQQDLNTEAFF	TGTGCCAGCAGCTTAGCGTGGCGACAGCAGGATTTGAACACTGAAGCTTTCTTT
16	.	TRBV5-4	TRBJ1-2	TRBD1	CASSVTGVGLNYGYTF	TGTGCCAGCAGCGTCACAGGGGTAGGGCTTAACTATGGCTACACCTTC
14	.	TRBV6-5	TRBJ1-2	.	CASSYSDRSYGYTF	TGTGCCAGCAGTTATTCCGACAGGTCCTATGGCTACACCTTC
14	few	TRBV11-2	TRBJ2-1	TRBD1	CASSLGGTVNEQFF	TGTGCCAGCAGCTTAGGGGGGACAGTGAATGAGCAGTTCTTC
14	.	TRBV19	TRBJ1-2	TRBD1	CASSRDRGNYGYTF	TGTGCCAGTAGTAGGGACAGGGGAAACTATGGCTACACCTTC
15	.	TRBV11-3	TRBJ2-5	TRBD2	CASSVGLAVGETQYF	TGTGCCAGCAGCGTAGGCCTAGCGGTAGGAGAGACCCAGTACTTC
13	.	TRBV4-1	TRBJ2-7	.	CASSQDWRQREYF	TGCGCCAGCAGCCAAGATTGGCGACAGCGGGAGTACTTC
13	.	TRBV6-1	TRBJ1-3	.	CASSAGRGNTIYF	TGTGCCAGCAGTGCGGGCAGGGGAAACACCATATATTTT
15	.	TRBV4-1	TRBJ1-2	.	CASSQDGWRPDGYTF	TGCGCCAGCAGCCAAGATGGGTGGCGGCCAGATGGCTACACCTTC
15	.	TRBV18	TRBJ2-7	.	CASSPGRQERDEQYF	TGTGCCAGCTCACCGGGACGACAGGAAAGGGACGAGCAGTACTTC
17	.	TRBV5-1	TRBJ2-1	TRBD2	CASSWGPSGGATREQFF	TGCGCCAGCAGCTGGGGACCTAGCGGGGGGGCCACGAGGGAGCAGTTCTTC
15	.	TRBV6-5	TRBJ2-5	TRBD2	CASSYLGTTQETQYF	TGTGCCAGCAGTTACTTAGGGACTACCCAAGAGACCCAGTACTTC
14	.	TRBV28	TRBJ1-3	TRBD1	CASTDRASGNTIYF	TGTGCCAGCACGGACAGGGCCTCTGGAAACACCATATATTTT
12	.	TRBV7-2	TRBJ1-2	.	CASSLSQYGYTF	TGTGCCAGCAGCTTATCACAGTATGGCTACACCTTC
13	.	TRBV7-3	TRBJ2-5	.	CASSFQQQETQYF	TGTGCCAGCAGCTTTCAGCAGCAAGAGACCCAGTACTTC
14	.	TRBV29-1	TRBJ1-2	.	CSVYDETTPYGYTF	TGCAGCGTTTACGATGAGACAACCCCCTATGGCTACACCTTC
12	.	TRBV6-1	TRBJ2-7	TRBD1	CASAQGAYEQYF	TGTGCCAGCGCACAGGGGGCCTACGAGCAGTACTTC
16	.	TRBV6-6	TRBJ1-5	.	CASTPRGGLSNQPQHF	TGTGCCAGCACCCCACGGGGGGGTTTGAGCAATCAGCCCCAGCATTTT
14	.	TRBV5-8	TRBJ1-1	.	CASSLSGGITEAFF	TGTGCCAGCAGCTTGTCAGGAGGGATCACTGAAGCTTTCTTT
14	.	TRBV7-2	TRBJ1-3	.	CASSTRTDGNTIYF	TGTGCCAGCAGCACGCGGACAGATGGAAACACCATATATTTT
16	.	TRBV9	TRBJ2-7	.	CASSVGGGGISYEQYF	TGTGCCAGCAGCGTAGGTGGAGGGGGAATCTCCTACGAGCAGTACTTC
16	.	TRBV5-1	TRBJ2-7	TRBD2	CASSLLAGGNSYEQYF	TGCGCCAGCAGCTTATTAGCGGGAGGTAACTCCTACGAGCAGTACTTC
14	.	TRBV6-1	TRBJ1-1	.	CASSAWDGDTEAFF	TGTGCCAGCAGTGCTTGGGACGGGGACACTGAAGCTTTCTTT
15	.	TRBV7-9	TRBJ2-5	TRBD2	CASSSVAGVKETQYF	TGTGCCAGCAGCTCAGTAGCGGGGGTAAAAGAGACCCAGTACTTC
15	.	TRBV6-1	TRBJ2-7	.	CASGVTGSPPYEQYF	TGTGCCAGCGGAGTCACGGGGTCCCCTCCTTACGAGCAGTACTTC
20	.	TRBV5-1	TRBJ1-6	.	CASSLRGSPGIQDYGSPLHF	TGCGCCAGCAGTTTGAGGGGTTCCCCTGGTATACAGGACTACGGTTCACCCCTCCACTTT
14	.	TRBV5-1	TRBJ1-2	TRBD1	CASSLEGQVYGYTF	TGCGCCAGCAGCTTGGAGGGACAGGTCTATGGCTACACCTTC
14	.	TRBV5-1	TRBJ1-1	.	CASSYGQLNTEAFF	TGCGCCAGCAGCTACGGACAGTTGAACACTGAAGCTTTCTTT